This TCR beta chain was observed in a study of molecular identifiers for immune sequencing clone quantification. Study-wide results and limits: Whereas clones above 20 RNA copies held under 1% of naive-cell molecules, they held over 98% of effector molecules. With a barcode shared among identical TCR molecules, highly expanded clone sizes could be underestimated.

With respect to this clonotype: The antigen is unknown. A much larger clone lies a single base off, so this may be a read error.

For bulk TCR libraries, previously described methods and listed TCR primers were used. TCRdb ran MiXCR on the PCR reads and lists one entry per CDR3 protein. The table includes about 510,000 distinct CDR3 sequences, about a fifth detected once. The V gene's germline CDR1 is SQVTM and CDR2 ANQGSEA. V was clipped by 3 bases and J by 3 bases, with 12 bases between them. This CDR3 contains 13 residues. The specimen sequenced was naive CD8+ T cells from blood, with Jurkat cell RNA spiked in. Subset denoted: FACS-sorted CD8+CD4-CCR7+CD45RA+ naive T cells. V is TRBV29-1 and J is TRBJ2-7, with TRBD1 as a possible D gene (5 bases). This TCR came from a human donor in good health. Some libraries in this study had Jurkat cell RNA spiked in. CDR3 DNA: TGCAGCGTTGATGATCCCAGGGACTACGAGCAGTACTTC. This codes for CSVDDPRDYEQYF.